The 18 T cell receptor beta chains in this list originate from one sample, sequenced in a study of T cell responses to AZD1222 COVID-19 vaccine. Using immunoSEQ multiplex PCR, the repertoire was profiled, and TCRdb retains in-frame clones only, with some absent. The table records around 100,000 clones, roughly 80% of them present only once. Sequenced material: peripheral blood, taken on day 0 of AZD1222 vaccination. Source of these receptors: an adult in good health.

V and J are TRBV2 and TRBJ1-1; 10 nucleotides line up with TRBD1. The CDR3 totals 15 residues. Germline lookup yields CDR1 SNHLY and CDR2 FYNNEI. Unmatched junction bases numbered 8, after V lost 6 bases and J lost 4 bases. The CDR3 region has the DNA TGTGCCAGCAGACTCAGGACAGGGGGAGGCACTGAAGCTTTCTTT. Residues: CASRLRTGGGTEAFF.

V and J are TRBV7-9 and TRBJ1-1; tentatively, D is TRBD1 (6 bases). The CDR3 runs 13 residues. Germline V CDR1 and CDR2: SEHNR, FQNEAQ (reference sequence). V was trimmed by 5 bases and J by 10 bases, leaving 17 bases between them. The CDR3 is CASSLDRWGRAFF. In nucleotides, the CDR3 is TGTGCCAGCAGCCTAGACCGGTGGGGGCGAGCTTTCTTT.

The chain has TRBV18 and TRBJ1-1; D perhaps matches TRBD1 (5 bases). The V gene's germline CDR1 is KGHSH and CDR2 LQKENI. With 6 bases removed from V and 3 bases from J, the gap between germline ends came to 14 bases. CDR3 size: 14 residues. CDR3 bases: TGTGCCAGCTCCCCAGGGTTGGCGGACACTGAAGCTTTCTTT. It encodes CASSPGLADTEAFF. Full variable domain (missing parts from reference TRBV18 and TRBJ1-1): NAGVMQNPRHLVRRRGQEARLRCSPMKGHSHVYWYRQLPEEGLKFMVYLQKENIIDESGMPKERFSAEFPKEGPSILRIQQVVRGDSAAYFCASSPGLADTEAFFGQGTRLTVV.

The rearrangement joins TRBV6-5 to TRBJ1-5; TRBD1 aligns across 7 bases. Trimming removed 6 bases from V and 2 bases from J; junction bases left unmatched: 7. The CDR3 covers 15 residues. Germline CDR1 MNHEY, CDR2 SVGAGI. The CDR3 loop reads CASRLTGNGNQPQHF. Written as DNA, the CDR3 is TGTGCCAGCAGGTTGACAGGGAACGGCAATCAGCCCCAGCATTTT.

This sequence joins TRBV29-1 and TRBJ2-3; 8 bases fit TRBD2. V was clipped by 4 bases and J by 4 bases; unmatched bases: 7. Germline CDR1 reads SQVTM; CDR2 reads ANQGSEA. The CDR3 covers 14 residues. Here the CDR3 reads CSVVSGGPADTQYF. CDR3 coding DNA: TGCAGCGTTGTTTCGGGAGGGCCCGCAGATACGCAGTATTTT.

The chain uses TRBV27 and TRBJ2-7; D unclear. This CDR3 spans 14 amino acids. V was shortened by 4 bases and J by 6 bases, with 16 bases between the two germline ends. CDR1 is MNHEY and CDR2 is SMNVEV in the germline V gene (reference sequence). CDR3 in DNA: TGTGCCAGCAGTTCGTCTTGGAGTCGGGTCGAGCAGTACTTC. Protein sequence: CASSSSWSRVEQYF.

The rearrangement links TRBV12-3 or TRBV12-4 to TRBJ1-2; D gene ambiguous. The CDR3 spans 12 residues. Trimming removed 2 bases at V and 8 bases at J, with 9 bases between. CDR3 region: CASSLNDVGYTF. CDR3 DNA: TGTGCCAGCAGTTTAAACGACGTGGGCTACACCTTC.

The chain recombines TRBV28 with TRBJ1-4, with D unclear. The CDR3 runs to 14 residues. Germline V CDR1 and CDR2: MDHEN, SYDVKM. V shed 6 bases and J shed 4 bases, with 12 bases lying between them. Here the CDR3 reads CASSNQGLNEKLFF. CDR3 coding DNA: TGTGCCAGCAGCAACCAAGGACTTAATGAAAAACTGTTTTTT.

The gene calls are TRBV9 and TRBJ2-3, with TRBD2 matching over 7 bases. The ends lost 2 bases at V and 6 bases at J; junction bases unmatched: 6. The CDR3 is made up of 14 amino acids. Germline values: CDR1 SGDLS, CDR2 YYNGEE. The DNA of the CDR3 is TGTGCCAGCAGCGTGCTAGCGGTGATTGATACGCAGTATTTT. Amino acids: CASSVLAVIDTQYF. The full variable domain, its missing parts supplied by reference TRBV9 and TRBJ2-3, is DSGVTQTPKHLITATGQRVTLRCSPRSGDLSVYWYQQSLDQGLQFLIQYYNGEERAKGNILERFSAQQFPDLHSELNLSSLELGDSALYFCASSVLAVIDTQYFGPGTRLTVL.

This clone was counted once. J is TRBJ2-5 and V is TRBV5-1, with a tentative D call TRBD2 (6 bases). The CDR3 covers 15 residues. The V gene lost 2 bases and the J gene lost 5 bases, with 16 bases spanning the gap. From germline, CDR1 is SGHRS and CDR2 YFSETQ. The CDR3 DNA reads TGCGCCAGCAGCTTAATTCTTGGGGGGATTGAGACCCAGTACTTC. It codes for CASSLILGGIETQYF.

The V gene is TRBV23-1, the J gene TRBJ1-5, with D perhaps matching TRBD1 (5 bases). TRBV23-1 is an open reading frame, and its role is uncertain. Trimming left V 5 bases short and J 0 bases short, with 17 bases between. CDR3 length equals 17 residues. The CDR3 loop reads CASSAGTSLDSNQPQHF. For the CDR3, the DNA is TGCGCCAGCAGTGCTGGGACCTCTCTAGATAGCAATCAGCCCCAGCATTTT.

This rearrangement joins TRBV28 to TRBJ1-5, with D possibly matching TRBD1 (6 bases). CDR1 MDHEN and CDR2 SYDVKM come from the germline V gene. The CDR3 loop spans 15 amino acids. Trimming stripped 6 bases from V and 1 base from J, with 13 bases between. The CDR3 nucleotides are TGTGCCAGCAGAGGGGGAGGGGAAAGCAATCAGCCCCAGCATTTT. As protein: CASRGGGESNQPQHF.

The chain carries TRBV18 and TRBJ2-1, with 8 nucleotides matching TRBD2. V dropped 6 bases and J dropped 7; count of bases not matched to a gene: 11. Germline CDR1 reads KGHSH; CDR2 reads LQKENI. CDR3 length equals 15 residues. The CDR3 sequence is CASSLRGGDRNEQFF. CDR3 sequence (DNA): TGTGCCAGCTCCCTCCGGGGGGGGGATAGGAATGAGCAGTTCTTC.

In this sample, this clone turned up a few times. The rearrangement joins TRBV7-9 to TRBJ1-6; 8 bases agree with TRBD1. The junction had 5 bases not matched to a gene; V was cut back by 4 bases and J by 6 bases. The CDR3 is 15 amino acids. Germline lookup yields CDR1 SEHNR and CDR2 FQNEAQ (reference sequence). CDR3 protein: CASSWGTGSNSPLHF. In nucleotides, the CDR3 is TGTGCCAGCAGCTGGGGGACAGGCTCTAATTCACCCCTCCACTTT.

The V gene is TRBV6-6, the J gene TRBJ2-7; D not resolved. Deletions cut 6 bases from V and 4 bases from J, with 7 bases between. Per the germline V gene, CDR1 is MNHNY and CDR2 is SVGAGI (reference sequence). This CDR3 spans 11 amino acids. The chain's CDR3 is CASSLPYEQYF. CDR3 DNA sequence: TGTGCCAGCAGCCTCCCTTACGAGCAGTACTTC.

In its sample, this clone was seen a few times. The chain joins TRBV11-2 to TRBJ2-7; 7 bases match TRBD1. Trimming at V came to 4 bases and at J to 2 bases, leaving 5 bases not matched to a gene. This CDR3 region has 14 residues. CDR1 is SGHAT, CDR2 FQNNGV, per germline. CDR3 sequence reads: CASSSKGAAYEQYF. The CDR3 DNA is TGTGCCAGCAGCTCCAAGGGGGCTGCCTACGAGCAGTACTTC.

The V call is TRBV27, the J call TRBJ2-1; D possibly corresponds to TRBD2 (5 bases). The V and J ends lost 6 bases and 0 bases respectively, with 9 bases between them. The germline gives CDR1 MNHEY, CDR2 SMNVEV (reference sequence). CDR3 size: 14 residues. The CDR3, as DNA: TGTGCCAGCAGATCGGGGATCTCCTACAATGAGCAGTTCTTC. As protein: CASRSGISYNEQFF.

This clone came up once. The chain joins TRBV5-1 to TRBJ1-2; a weak D match, TRBD1 (6 bases). Germline V gives CDR1 SGHRS, CDR2 YFSETQ. Trimming removed 3 bases at V and 1 base at J, with 10 bases between. The CDR3 loop spans 14 amino acids. CDR3: CASSYGQHNYGYTF. For the CDR3, the DNA is TGCGCCAGCAGCTACGGACAGCATAACTATGGCTACACCTTC. Using reference TRBV5-1 and TRBJ1-2 for the parts outside the CDR3, the full variable domain is KAGVTQTPRYLIKTRGQQVTLSCSPISGHRSVSWYQQTPGQGLQFLFEYFSETQRNKGNFPGRFSGRQFSNSRSEMNVSTLELGDSALYLCASSYGQHNYGYTFGSGTRLTVV.